Each of the 17 T cell receptor beta chains below was sequenced from the same sample in a study of graft-versus-host responses after intestinal transplantation. For these TCRs, the target antigens are not known. TCRdb's copy holds only in-frame clones and misses some; the assay was immunoSEQ multiplex PCR. The sample has 70,000 to 80,000 clones; less than 95% are singletons. The sample in question was unstimulated CD8+ T cells sorted from spleen or lymph node cells, obtained before intestinal transplant. These receptors originate from a human donor who received an intestinal transplant.

This sequence joins TRBV6-4 and TRBJ2-1; 12 bases are shared with TRBD2. Germline V CDR1 and CDR2: MRHNA, SNTAGT. This CDR3 region has 15 residues. V was clipped by 4 bases and J by 4 bases; unmatched bases: 2. As DNA, the CDR3 is TGTGCCAGCAGTGGGACTAGCGGGGATTACAATGAGCAGTTCTTC. As protein: CASSGTSGDYNEQFF.

CDR3 protein: CASSFPGQGSIEQFF. The CDR3 region has the DNA TGTGCCAGCAGCTTTCCGGGACAGGGTAGTATTGAGCAGTTCTTC. This chain connects TRBV7-9 to TRBJ2-1; TRBD1 aligns across 9 bases. This CDR3 spans 15 amino acids. The germline CDR1 and CDR2 sequences are SEHNR and FQNEAQ (reference sequence). Trimming at V came to 3 bases and at J to 9 bases, leaving 9 bases not matched to a gene.

The chain joins TRBV7-6 to TRBJ2-2; TRBD2 matches 10 bases. Germline V gene data show CDR1 as SGHVS and CDR2 as FNYEAQ. The ends lost 3 bases at V and 4 bases at J; junction bases unmatched: 5. The length of the CDR3 is 16 residues. The CDR3 DNA reads as TGTGCCAGCAGCTTGGAACTAGCGGGGTTCACCGGGGAGCTGTTTTTT. This translates into CASSLELAGFTGELFF.

This clone appeared a few times. V gene TRBV5-1 combines with J gene TRBJ1-4; the D is unclear. The CDR3 runs 15 residues. Germline values: CDR1 SGHRS, CDR2 YFSETQ. The V end lost 4 bases, the J end lost 0 bases, and 10 bases lay between the germline ends. CDR3 nucleotides: TGCGCCAGCAGCCCCCGCGGAGCAACTAATGAAAAACTGTTTTTT. This gives the protein CASSPRGATNEKLFF. Looking up the rest from reference TRBV5-1 and TRBJ1-4 gives the full variable domain: KAGVTQTPRYLIKTRGQQVTLSCSPISGHRSVSWYQQTPGQGLQFLFEYFSETQRNKGNFPGRFSGRQFSNSRSEMNVSTLELGDSALYLCASSPRGATNEKLFFGSGTQLSVL.

The rearrangement joins TRBV29-1 to TRBJ2-3; 8 nucleotides agree with TRBD2. This CDR3 has 12 amino acids. V lost 7 bases, J lost 3 bases, and 3 bases stayed unmatched. From germline, CDR1 is SQVTM and CDR2 ANQGSEA. The CDR3 region is CSGLAGTDTQYF. The CDR3 DNA reads TGCAGCGGCCTAGCGGGTACAGATACGCAGTATTTT.

This clone was seen more than once but under ten times. In nucleotides, the CDR3 is TGTGCCAGCAGCCCCAGGGGTTTCAACTATGGCTACACCTTC. Protein product: CASSPRGFNYGYTF. The V call is TRBV13, the J call TRBJ1-2; tentative D call: TRBD1 (6 bases). V was clipped by 5 bases and J by 2 bases, with 12 bases between them. Per the germline V gene, CDR1 is PRHDT and CDR2 is FYEKMQ (reference sequence). CDR3 size: 14 residues.

The V call is TRBV6-5, the J call TRBJ2-2; D might be TRBD2 (5 bases). CDR1 is MNHEY, CDR2 SVGAGI, per germline. CDR3 length equals 16 residues. Trimming removed 3 bases at V and 1 base at J, with 12 bases between. CDR3 nucleotides: TGTGCCAGCAGTTATAGGGAGACGGAGAACACCGGGGAGCTGTTTTTT. It codes for CASSYRETENTGELFF.

V is TRBV5-4 and J is TRBJ2-7; 9 positions agree with TRBD1. From germline, CDR1 is SGHNT and CDR2 YYREEE (reference sequence). CDR3 length: 14 residues. V was clipped by 4 bases and J by 1 base; unmatched bases: 3. The CDR3 DNA sequence: TGTGCCAGCAGCCCGACAGGGGGATCCTACGAGCAGTACTTC. It specifies CASSPTGGSYEQYF.

The chain is built from TRBV29-1 and TRBJ1-1; 8 positions agree with TRBD1. This CDR3 comprises 12 residues. Trimming removed 5 bases from V and 11 bases from J; junction bases left unmatched: 10. Germline values: CDR1 SQVTM, CDR2 ANQGSEA. The CDR3 reads CSVPGQGVSAFF. CDR3 DNA sequence: TGCAGCGTTCCTGGACAGGGCGTGAGCGCTTTCTTT.

Details on this clone: The same CDR3 also results from other DNA sequences found in this sample. The chain recombines TRBV9 with TRBJ1-5, with 7 bases identical to TRBD1. After removal of 0 bases from V and 7 bases from J, the junction contained 1 base not matched to a gene. The CDR3 is made up of 13 amino acids. CDR1 is SGDLS and CDR2 is YYNGEE in the germline V gene. CDR3 in DNA: TGTGCCAGCAGCGTAGGAGGGGGCCAGCCCCAGCATTTT. It encodes CASSVGGGQPQHF.

This clone was recorded only once. This chain joins TRBV9 and TRBJ2-7; unclear D gene. CDR1 and CDR2 (germline): SGDLS, YYNGEE. Trimming left V 0 bases short and J 5 bases short, with 15 bases between. The CDR3 runs to 15 residues. CDR3: CASSVGAASLHEQYF. The DNA for the CDR3 is TGTGCCAGCAGCGTAGGGGCCGCGTCCCTCCACGAGCAGTACTTC. Using reference TRBV9 and TRBJ2-7 for the parts outside the CDR3, the full variable domain is DSGVTQTPKHLITATGQRVTLRCSPRSGDLSVYWYQQSLDQGLQFLIQYYNGEERAKGNILERFSAQQFPDLHSELNLSSLELGDSALYFCASSVGAASLHEQYFGPGTRLTVT.

The V and J genes are TRBV12-5 and TRBJ2-2; 8 nucleotides match TRBD1. V shed 1 base, J shed 5 bases, and the junction held 9 bases outside the gene matches. CDR1 and CDR2 (germline): LGHNT, FRNRAP. The CDR3 covers 17 residues. DNA for the CDR3: TGTGCTAGTGGTTTGGGTCCAGGGGGCTTGGGGACCGGGGAGCTGTTTTTT. The encoded protein is CASGLGPGGLGTGELFF.

Only one count was recorded for this clone. V gene TRBV5-4 combines with J gene TRBJ2-7, with 11 nucleotides matching TRBD2. CDR1 and CDR2 (germline): SGHNT, YYREEE (reference sequence). This CDR3 is built from 14 residues. Trimming took 4 bases from V and 5 from J; bases not matched to a gene: 5. The DNA of the CDR3 is TGTGCCAGCAGCGGGGGACTAGCGGAGAACGAGCAGTACTTC. Its translation: CASSGGLAENEQYF.

The chain is built from TRBV6-6 and TRBJ2-2; 8 positions match TRBD2. Germline V gives CDR1 MNHNY, CDR2 SVGAGI (reference sequence). J lost 7 bases, V lost 5 bases, and 12 bases had no gene match. This CDR3 region has 16 residues. In DNA, the CDR3 is TGTGCCAGCAGTCGAGAAAGCGGGGGCGAGGGCGGGGAGCTGTTTTTT. Translated, it gives CASSRESGGEGGELFF.

This rearrangement joins TRBV5-6 to TRBJ2-1; no definite D call. The CDR3 is 15 amino acids. CDR1 and CDR2 from the germline V gene are SGHDT and YYEEEE. With 0 bases removed from V and 0 bases from J, the gap between germline ends came to 7 bases. CDR3: CASSLDSHSYNEQFF. CDR3 nucleotides: TGTGCCAGCAGCTTGGACAGCCACTCCTACAATGAGCAGTTCTTC.

This sequence joins TRBV14 and TRBJ2-7; 9 bases are a match to TRBD1. From germline, CDR1 is SGHDN and CDR2 FVKESK. J gave up 5 bases and V 4 bases, and 12 bases lay outside the gene matches. This CDR3 has 16 amino acids. The CDR3 region has the DNA TGTGCCAGCAGCCCCGTTGGCGGGACAGGGTACGACGAGCAGTACTTC. Translation: CASSPVGGTGYDEQYF.

The V call is TRBV5-6, the J call TRBJ2-6, with D possibly being TRBD1 (6 bases). Germline CDR1 is SGHDT and CDR2 is YYEEEE. Trimming shortened V by 0 bases and J by 2 bases, and 6 bases separated the two germline ends. CDR3 size: 15 residues. CDR3 residues: CASSLGGPGANVLTF. In nucleotides, the CDR3 is TGTGCCAGCAGCTTGGGGGGGCCTGGGGCCAACGTCCTGACTTTC.